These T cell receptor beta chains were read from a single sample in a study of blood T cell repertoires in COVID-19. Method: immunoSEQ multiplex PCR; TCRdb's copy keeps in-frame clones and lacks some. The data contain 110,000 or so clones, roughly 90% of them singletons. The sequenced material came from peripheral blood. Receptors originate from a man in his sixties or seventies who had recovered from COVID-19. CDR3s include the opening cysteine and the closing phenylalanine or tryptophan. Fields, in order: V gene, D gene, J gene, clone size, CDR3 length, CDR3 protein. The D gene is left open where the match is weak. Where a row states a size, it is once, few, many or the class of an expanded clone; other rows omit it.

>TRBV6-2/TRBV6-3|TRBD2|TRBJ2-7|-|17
CASSQTSGSRNSYEQYF
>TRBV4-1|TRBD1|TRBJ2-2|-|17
CASSQEKGQGWTGELFF
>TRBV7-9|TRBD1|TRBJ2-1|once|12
CASSSGGDEQFF
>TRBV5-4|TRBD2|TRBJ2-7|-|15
CASSLRAGGLNEQYF
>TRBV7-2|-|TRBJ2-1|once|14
CASSERGPYNEQFF
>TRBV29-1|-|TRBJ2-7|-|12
CSVTGVTYEQYF
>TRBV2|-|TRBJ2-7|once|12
CASSVSGDEQYF
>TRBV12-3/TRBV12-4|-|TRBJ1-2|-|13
CASSRGGSYGYTF
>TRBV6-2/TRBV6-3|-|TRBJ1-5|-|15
CASSYLGDSNQPQHF
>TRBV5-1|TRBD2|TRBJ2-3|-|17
CASSIGLAGYRTDTQYF
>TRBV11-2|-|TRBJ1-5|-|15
CASSLGGDIGLTQHF
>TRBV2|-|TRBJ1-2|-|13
CASTGGTNYGYTF
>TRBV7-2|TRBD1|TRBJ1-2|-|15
CASRRRQGYGYGYTF
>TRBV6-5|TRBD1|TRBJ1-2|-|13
CASSRDRYYGYTF
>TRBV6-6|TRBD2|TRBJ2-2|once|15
CASSAAGLAGTELFF
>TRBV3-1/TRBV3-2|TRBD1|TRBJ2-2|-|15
CASSRRQGAGGELFF
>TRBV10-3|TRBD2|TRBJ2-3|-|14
CAISTSGRPDTQYF
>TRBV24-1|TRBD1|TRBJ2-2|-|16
CATSAPGQENTGELFF
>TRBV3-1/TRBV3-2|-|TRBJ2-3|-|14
CASSLTSLGDTQYF
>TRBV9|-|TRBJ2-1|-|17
CASSVGASGLYNGEQFF
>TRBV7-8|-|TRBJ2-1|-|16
CASSPFTGVSYNEQFF
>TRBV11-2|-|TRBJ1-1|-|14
CASSLSTRGTEAFF
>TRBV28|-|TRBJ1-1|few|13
CASSRGMNTEAFF
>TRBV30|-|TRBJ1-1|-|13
CAWSVGAYTEAFF
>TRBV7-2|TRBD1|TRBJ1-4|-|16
CASQGGQGTGNEKLFF
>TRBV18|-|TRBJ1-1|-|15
CASSPGHNMNTEAFF
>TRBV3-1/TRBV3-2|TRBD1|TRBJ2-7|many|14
CASSLWDRGYEQYF
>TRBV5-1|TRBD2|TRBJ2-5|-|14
CASSLRLAAETQYF
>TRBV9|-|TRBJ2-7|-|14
CASSVSGMDYEQYF
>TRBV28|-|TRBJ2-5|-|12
CASSLWGETQYF
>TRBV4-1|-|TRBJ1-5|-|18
CASSQAPRGRESNQPQHF
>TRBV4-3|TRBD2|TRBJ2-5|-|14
CASSQASGSTTQYF
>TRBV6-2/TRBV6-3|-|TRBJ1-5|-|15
CASSYSIQSNQPQHF
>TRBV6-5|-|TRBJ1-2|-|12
CASTRADYGYTF
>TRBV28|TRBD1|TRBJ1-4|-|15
CASRSGTGSNEKLFF
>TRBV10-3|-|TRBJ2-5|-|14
CAISVDSRYETQYF
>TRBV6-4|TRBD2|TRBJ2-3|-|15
CASRDSGGPRDTQYF
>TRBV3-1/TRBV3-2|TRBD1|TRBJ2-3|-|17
CASSQDRTGVSTDTQYF
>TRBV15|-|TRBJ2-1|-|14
CATSRYRTANEQFF
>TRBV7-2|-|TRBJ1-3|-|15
CASSPQGVSGNTIYF
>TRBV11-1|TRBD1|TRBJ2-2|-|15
CASRTRDRYTGELFF
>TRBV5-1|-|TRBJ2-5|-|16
CASSLRGVAESETQYF
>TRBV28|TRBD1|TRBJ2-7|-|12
CASRDRADEQYF
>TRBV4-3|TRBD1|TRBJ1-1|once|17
CASSQDRPGGAYTEAFF
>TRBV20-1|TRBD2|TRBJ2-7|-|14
CSASPSGGAYEQYF
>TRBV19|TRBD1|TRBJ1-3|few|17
CASSGSPGQPAGNTIYF
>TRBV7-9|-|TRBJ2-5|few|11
CASSLGPRQYF
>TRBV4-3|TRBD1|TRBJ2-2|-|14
CASRGQPNTGELFF
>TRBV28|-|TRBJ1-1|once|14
CASRLSRGNTEAFF